This T cell receptor beta chain was identified during a study of graft-versus-host responses after intestinal transplantation. Study at large: Recipients had transplants, and these were multivisceral, liver-intestinal, or isolated intestinal.

Profiled with immunoSEQ multiplex PCR; TCRdb holds only in-frame clones, not every one. The sample shows 40,000 to 55,000 clones, around 90% of them seen only once. With regard to this clone: Its antigen is not known.

The CDR3 is made up of 16 amino acids. Germline-derived CDR1 and CDR2 are SEHNR and FQNEAQ (reference sequence). The V end was cut by 5 bases, the J end by 2 bases, with 13 bases between. Study observations and caveats: Early declines in HvG clones that occurred post-transplant were associated with peak circulating GvH clone levels. GvH clones were identified in recipient marrow, with some first appearing in ileum or blood. In patients with graft-donor T cell macrochimerism, allograft graft-versus-host to host-versus-graft clonal ratios were high.

The chain recombines TRBV7-9 with TRBJ2-6, with a weak D call TRBD1 (5 bases). This TCR came from a human donor who was the organ donor for an intestinal transplant. The specimen comprised unstimulated CD4+ T cells sorted from spleen or lymph node cells, sampled before transplant. CDR3 in DNA: TGTGCCAGCAGCCAGATCCAGGGCCCTGGGGCCAACGTCCTGACTTTC. It is translated as CASSQIQGPGANVLTF.